This paragraph reports one T cell receptor beta chain. Its antigen remains unidentified. The data stem from a study of cytomegalovirus exposure and HLA in healthy donors. Overall study findings and caveats: The investigators catalogued about 170 TCR beta chains as cytomegalovirus-associated. Prior analysis indicated that the majority of TCR beta V segments exhibited productivity approximately 90% or approximately 30% of the time.

CDR1 and CDR2 from the germline V gene are LGHNA and YSLEER. J was trimmed by 4 bases and V by 6 bases; bases with no gene match: 7. The CDR3 runs to 17 residues. Among the donors, all were healthy bone marrow donors. The primer mix had 60 Vbeta and 13 Jbeta primers. Under the authors' procedure: A follow-up analysis tallied about 80 million unique TCR beta chains, roughly 11 million shared. Libraries were prepared by immunoSEQ multiplex PCR; TCRdb keeps only in-frame clonotypes and omits some of them. Clone size and V and J calls were adopted from that table, with D and trimming inferred from the DNA. The repertoire has some 150,000 clones, approximately 75% of them found once; the top ten carry approximately 4%.

Sequencing was performed on PBMCs. The V call is TRBV4-3, the J call TRBJ2-2, with 14 bases identical to TRBD2. This TCR was recovered from a man aged 50 to 60 in good health and CMV-seropositive. CDR3 DNA sequence: TGCGCCAGCAGTCGGACTAGCGGGAGGCGGGGCACCGGGGAGCTGTTTTTT. Translating it yields CASSRTSGRRGTGELFF.